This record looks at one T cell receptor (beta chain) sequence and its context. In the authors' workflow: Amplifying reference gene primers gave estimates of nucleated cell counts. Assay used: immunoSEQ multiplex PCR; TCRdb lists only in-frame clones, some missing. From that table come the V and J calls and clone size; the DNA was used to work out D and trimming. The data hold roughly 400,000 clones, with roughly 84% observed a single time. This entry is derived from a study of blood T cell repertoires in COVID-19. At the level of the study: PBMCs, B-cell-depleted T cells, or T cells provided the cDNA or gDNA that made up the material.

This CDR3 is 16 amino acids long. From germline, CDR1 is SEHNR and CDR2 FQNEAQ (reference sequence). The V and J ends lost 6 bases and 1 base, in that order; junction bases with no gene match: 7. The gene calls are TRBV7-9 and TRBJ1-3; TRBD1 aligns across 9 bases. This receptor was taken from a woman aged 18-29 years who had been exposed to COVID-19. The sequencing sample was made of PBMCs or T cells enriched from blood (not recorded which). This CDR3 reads CASSPTGGASGNTIYF. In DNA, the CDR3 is TGTGCCAGCAGTCCTACAGGGGGCGCTTCTGGAAACACCATATATTTT.